This T cell receptor (beta chain) is from a study of blood T cell repertoires in COVID-19. Background on the study: Acute and convalescent COVID-19 specimens originated in the United States, Italy and Spain. Sources were T cells, B-cell-depleted T cells, or PBMCs; the material itself was cDNA or gDNA.

CDR3 size: 15 residues. V was clipped by 10 bases and J by 4 bases, with 16 bases between them. The V gene's germline CDR1 is KGHDR and CDR2 SFDVKD. Libraries were prepared by immunoSEQ multiplex PCR; TCRdb keeps only in-frame clonotypes and omits some of them. The data contain 150,000 or so clones, roughly 82% of them singletons. This clonotype was sampled from a woman aged 70-85 years with acute or convalescent COVID-19. The sequencing sample was made of peripheral blood. V gene TRBV24-1 combines with J gene TRBJ2-6, with D possibly TRBD1 on 6 matching bases. CDR3 region: CATSKQGAGANVLTF. The CDR3 DNA sequence: TGTGCCACAAGTAAACAGGGAGCCGGGGCCAACGTCCTGACTTTC.